These 32 T cell receptor beta chains came from one sample sequenced in a study of T-cell memory formation after mild COVID-19. MiXCR, applied by TCRdb to the 5' RACE reads, yields one record per CDR3 protein. This sample has about 140,000 distinct CDR3 sequences, with approximately 6% found just once. The sample taken for sequencing was PBMCs or a T cell subset sorted from them (not recorded which). All receptors derive from an adult woman who had mild COVID-19 (a few samples of this study predate the infection). Cell type and time point are not known.

This clonotype was seen more than once but under ten times. The gene calls are TRBV4-2 and TRBJ2-7; 7 nucleotides align to TRBD2. Looked up from germline, CDR1 is LGHNA and CDR2 is YNFKEQ. V gave up 1 base and J gave up 0 bases; unmatched junction bases: 6. The CDR3 sequence is 16 residues long. The CDR3 region is CASSQVAGDSSYEQYF. DNA for the CDR3: TGTGCCAGCAGCCAAGTAGCGGGCGACAGCTCCTACGAGCAGTACTTC.

V gene TRBV14 combines with J gene TRBJ2-5; TRBD2 agrees at 10 bases. The V and J ends lost 4 bases and 5 bases, in that order; junction bases with no gene match: 16. The CDR3 consists of 18 residues. Germline-derived CDR1 and CDR2 are SGHDN and FVKESK. The chain's CDR3 is CASSRRALAGPGGETQYF. The DNA of the CDR3 is TGTGCCAGCAGCCGCCGGGCACTAGCGGGACCCGGGGGGGAGACCCAGTACTTC.

This clonotype was detected many times. The chain links TRBV6-5 to TRBJ2-3, with 7 bases lining up with TRBD2. Germline CDR1 and CDR2: MNHEY and SVGAGI. CDR3 size: 20 residues. The J segment lost 4 bases and the V segment lost 5 bases, leaving 24 bases of the junction unmatched. The CDR3 reads CASSRSGLDGLTRSADTQYF. The CDR3 region has the DNA TGTGCCAGCAGTCGTTCCGGACTAGACGGTCTAACGAGGAGCGCAGATACGCAGTATTTT.

DNA for the CDR3: TGTGCCAGCAGTTACTCGCGGGACAGGGGTGAAAAACTGTTTTTT. Translating gives CASSYSRDRGEKLFF. The chain joins TRBV6-6 to TRBJ1-4; TRBD1 agrees at 10 bases. V lost 0 bases and J lost 7; bases outside the gene matches: 2. The CDR3 is 15 amino acids. Per germline, CDR1 MNHNY and CDR2 SVGAGI (reference sequence).

This clonotype was picked up many times. The chain recombines TRBV9 with TRBJ1-2; 7 nucleotides align to TRBD1. Losses at the gene ends were 5 bases for V and 3 bases for J; bases not matched to a gene: 4. This CDR3 is built from 13 residues. Per the germline V gene, CDR1 is SGDLS and CDR2 is YYNGEE. CDR3 sequence: CASSRQGYYGYTF. DNA for the CDR3: TGTGCCAGCAGTCGACAGGGATACTATGGCTACACCTTC. The full variable domain, completed using reference TRBV9 and TRBJ1-2, is DSGVTQTPKHLITATGQRVTLRCSPRSGDLSVYWYQQSLDQGLQFLIQYYNGEERAKGNILERFSAQQFPDLHSELNLSSLELGDSALYFCASSRQGYYGYTFGSGTRLTVV.

This chain connects TRBV2 to TRBJ2-7; TRBD2 might be the D (6 bases). Germline V CDR1 and CDR2: SNHLY, FYNNEI. Trimming took off 3 bases at V and 0 bases at J, with 9 bases between the two ends. The CDR3 is made up of 14 amino acids. In DNA form, the CDR3 reads TGTGCCAGCAGTGAGGACTACAACTCCTACGAGCAGTACTTC. Translation: CASSEDYNSYEQYF.

At least ten counts were recorded for this clonotype. The chain is built from TRBV6-5 and TRBJ2-3; D is possibly TRBD2 (6 bases). The CDR3 totals 15 residues. The germline CDR1 and CDR2 sequences are MNHEY and SVGAGI. Trimming stripped 5 bases from V and 0 bases from J, with 12 bases between. The CDR3 DNA follows: TGTGCCAGCAGTCTAGCGTCCTCTAGCACAGATACGCAGTATTTT. Protein: CASSLASSSTDTQYF.

This clonotype has a count of ten or more. This sequence joins TRBV27 and TRBJ2-1, with TRBD1 as a possible D gene (6 bases). CDR3 length: 13 amino acids. Trimming cost V 6 bases and J 7 bases, with 13 bases left between them. CDR1 and CDR2 from the germline V gene are MNHEY and SMNVEV (reference sequence). CDR3 sequence reads: CASRPGHLNEQFF. Written as DNA, the CDR3 is TGTGCCAGCAGACCGGGACACCTAAATGAGCAGTTCTTC.

This clonotype has a count of ten or more. This chain joins TRBV7-6 and TRBJ2-1, with a tentative D call TRBD1 (6 bases). There are 14 residues in the CDR3. Germline V gene sequence: CDR1 SGHVS, CDR2 FNYEAQ. V lost 4 bases and J lost 2, with 9 bases in between. The CDR3 loop is CASSSGQPYNEQFF. CDR3 coding DNA: TGTGCCAGCAGCTCCGGACAGCCCTACAATGAGCAGTTCTTC.

This clonotype came up a few times. The rearrangement uses TRBV7-2 and TRBJ2-7; D is unclear. V lost 5 bases and J 2 bases, leaving 13 bases between the germline ends. This CDR3 spans 14 amino acids. Germline V gives CDR1 SGHTA, CDR2 FQGNSA. The CDR3 DNA reads TGTGCCAGCAGCAACCCCCCATTTACCTACGAGCAGTACTTC. This codes for CASSNPPFTYEQYF.

The table lists this clonotype with many counts. The V and J genes are TRBV5-6 and TRBJ1-5; 9 positions match TRBD1. The CDR3 covers 15 residues. Trimming removed 4 bases from V and 6 bases from J; junction bases left unmatched: 8. Per the germline V gene, CDR1 is SGHDT and CDR2 is YYEEEE. The CDR3, as DNA: TGTGCCAGCAGCACCACCACAGGGGGCGGTCAGCCCCAGCATTTT. Encoded protein: CASSTTTGGGQPQHF.

At least ten counts were recorded for this clonotype. The J gene is TRBJ2-1, the V gene TRBV20-1; 7 bases are shared with TRBD1. In germline, CDR1 is DFQATT, CDR2 SNEGSKA (reference sequence). This CDR3 is built from 13 residues. The CDR3 region is CSERRQGGNEQFF. The CDR3 bases are TGCAGCGAGAGGAGACAGGGTGGGAATGAGCAGTTCTTC.

The table lists this clonotype with a few counts. The chain is built from TRBV20-1 and TRBJ1-1, with unresolved D. This CDR3 has 13 amino acids. The V gene lost 1 base and the J gene lost 0 bases, with 6 bases spanning the gap. The germline gives CDR1 DFQATT, CDR2 SNEGSKA (reference sequence). CDR3 sequence: CSARAPLNTEAFF. The CDR3 nucleotides read TGCAGTGCTAGAGCCCCCTTGAACACTGAAGCTTTCTTT.

This clonotype was seen more than once but under ten times. The CDR3 region is CASSQGRDGYTF. In nucleotides, the CDR3 is TGTGCCAGCAGCCAAGGGAGGGATGGCTACACCTTC. The chain is built from TRBV4-2 and TRBJ1-2; no clear D. The CDR3 sequence is 12 residues long. V was trimmed by 1 base and J by 6 bases, leaving 6 bases between them. CDR1 is LGHNA, CDR2 YNFKEQ, per germline.

The rearrangement joins TRBV7-2 to TRBJ1-3, with D possibly matching TRBD1 (5 bases). Germline V CDR1 and CDR2: SGHTA, FQGNSA. Trimming left V 4 bases short and J 0 bases short, with 10 bases between. The CDR3 totals 15 residues. CDR3 nucleotides: TGTGCCAGCAGCTCCCGACAGTTCTCTGGAAACACCATATATTTT. This translates into CASSSRQFSGNTIYF.

This clonotype was counted at least ten times. The V and J genes are TRBV12-3 or TRBV12-4 and TRBJ2-2; 7 positions agree with TRBD1. Germline trimming cut 5 bases from V and 5 bases from J; bases unmatched to any gene: 11. The CDR3 loop spans 16 amino acids. DNA for the CDR3: TGTGCCAGCAGTATCAGAGGGGGCGGGTGGACCGGGGAGCTGTTTTTT. Its protein is CASSIRGGGWTGELFF.

On this clonotype: A much more abundant neighbour one base away suggests this may be a read error. The chain is built from TRBV12-3 or TRBV12-4 and TRBJ2-7; the match to TRBD1 covers 7 bases. The CDR3 consists of 14 residues. The trim removed 9 bases at V and 4 bases at J, leaving 12 bases unmatched. Here the CDR3 DNA reads TGTGCCAGTACCCCCGGGACAGCGATGTACGAGCAGTACTTC. It specifies CASTPGTAMYEQYF.

The table lists this clonotype with many counts. The V call is TRBV5-4, the J call TRBJ2-6, with D possibly TRBD1 on 6 matching bases. The CDR3 is made up of 17 amino acids. Germline V gene data show CDR1 as SGHNT and CDR2 as YYREEE (reference sequence). The ends were cut back, 0 bases at V and 3 bases at J, with 13 bases in the middle. This chain's CDR3 is CASSLARVGHGANVLTF. In DNA, the CDR3 is TGTGCCAGCAGCTTGGCCAGGGTGGGACATGGGGCCAACGTCCTGACTTTC.

This sequence joins TRBV6-6 and TRBJ2-1; the D gene is possibly TRBD1 (5 bases). Trimming cost V 5 bases and J 8 bases, with 10 bases left between them. This CDR3 has 12 amino acids. Germline CDR1 reads MNHNY; CDR2 reads SVGAGI (reference sequence). CDR3 in DNA: TGTGCCAGCAGTCATCTCAGGGATGAGCAGTTCTTC. Its translation: CASSHLRDEQFF.

This clonotype was picked up a small number of times. The J gene is TRBJ2-7, the V gene TRBV27; D gene ambiguous. The CDR3 contains 15 residues. V lost 3 bases and J 4 bases, leaving 16 bases between the germline ends. Looked up from germline, CDR1 is MNHEY and CDR2 is SMNVEV (reference sequence). CDR3 loop: CASSLRRPAGYEQYF. The CDR3 DNA follows: TGTGCCAGCAGTTTGCGGCGTCCGGCCGGGTACGAGCAGTACTTC.

This clonotype was detected a few times. J is TRBJ2-3 and V is TRBV19; TRBD2 agrees at 7 bases. This CDR3 has 15 residues. Germline CDR1 LNHDA, CDR2 SQIVND (reference sequence). Unmatched junction bases numbered 5, after V lost 3 bases and J lost 2 bases. CDR3 amino acids: CASSIPGGNTDTQYF. CDR3 nucleotides: TGTGCCAGTAGTATTCCGGGAGGCAACACAGATACGCAGTATTTT.

This clonotype was observed at least ten times. The V gene is TRBV7-2, the J gene TRBJ2-5, with TRBD1 matching 8 bases. Germline V gene data show CDR1 as SGHTA and CDR2 as FQGNSA. V trimming: 1 base; J trimming: 5 bases; junction bases outside the gene matches: 3. CDR3 length equals 14 residues. In DNA form, the CDR3 reads TGTGCCAGCAGCTTAGGACAGGGGACGGAGACCCAGTACTTC. It yields the protein CASSLGQGTETQYF.

The J gene is TRBJ2-3, the V gene TRBV6-2 or TRBV6-3, with TRBD2 matching over 11 bases. Losses at the gene ends were 8 bases for V and 3 bases for J; bases not matched to a gene: 7. This CDR3 spans 15 amino acids. Germline V CDR1 and CDR2: MNHEY, SVGEGT. Here the CDR3 DNA reads TGTGCCAGCTCTACGGGACTAGCGGTGACAGATACGCAGTATTTT. Protein: CASSTGLAVTDTQYF.

This clonotype was seen only a few times. The chain uses TRBV6-1 and TRBJ1-2; 8 nucleotides match TRBD1. CDR3 length: 17 residues. V dropped 1 base and J dropped 3; count of bases not matched to a gene: 10. CDR1 is MNHNS and CDR2 is SASEGT in the germline V gene. Written as DNA, the CDR3 is TGTGCCAGCAGTGAAGGGGAAAAGACAGGGGTACACTATGGCTACACCTTC. Translation: CASSEGEKTGVHYGYTF.

This clonotype has a count of ten or more. The chain links TRBV29-1 to TRBJ2-4; TRBD1 aligns across 9 bases. The trim removed 2 bases at V and 8 bases at J, leaving 7 bases unmatched. Germline values: CDR1 SQVTM, CDR2 ANQGSEA. This CDR3 has 14 residues. Written as DNA, the CDR3 is TGCAGCGTTGAAACAGGGGGCCGGAGGGACATTCAGTACTTC. Translated, it gives CSVETGGRRDIQYF.

This clonotype appeared many times. The CDR3 sequence is CASSSGAISTDTQYF. CDR3 coding DNA: TGCGCCAGCAGCAGCGGGGCTATTAGCACAGATACGCAGTATTTT. The V and J genes are TRBV5-1 and TRBJ2-3; the match to TRBD2 covers 7 bases. Germline V gives CDR1 SGHRS, CDR2 YFSETQ. The length of the CDR3 is 15 residues. With V trimmed by 4 bases and J by 0 bases, 5 bases remained unmatched.

The chain carries TRBV9 and TRBJ1-1, with D hard to call. Trimming stripped 0 bases from V and 5 bases from J, with 11 bases between. Germline V gene sequence: CDR1 SGDLS, CDR2 YYNGEE. This CDR3 region has 14 residues. The CDR3 sequence is CASSVGFEVTEAFF. DNA of the CDR3: TGTGCCAGCAGCGTAGGGTTCGAGGTGACTGAAGCTTTCTTT.

The rearrangement joins TRBV5-1 to TRBJ2-1, with D possibly being TRBD1 or TRBD2 (5 bases each). The CDR3 has 14 residues. V lost 4 bases and J lost 4, with 12 bases in between. In germline, CDR1 is SGHRS, CDR2 YFSETQ. CDR3 in amino acids: CASSAGDPYNEQFF. CDR3 DNA: TGCGCCAGCAGCGCCGGGGACCCTTACAATGAGCAGTTCTTC.

In regard to this clonotype: This could be a read error, since a much larger clone is one nucleotide away. The chain employs TRBV7-2 and TRBJ2-6; D may be TRBD1 (5 bases). CDR1 and CDR2 from the germline V gene are SGHTA and FQGNSA. This CDR3 comprises 15 residues. The CDR3 sequence: CASSPLSSGADVLTF. The CDR3 nucleotides read TGTGCCAGCAGCCCCCTATCCTCTGGGGCCGACGTCCTGACTTTC. The full variable domain, completed using reference TRBV7-2 and TRBJ2-6, is GAGVSQSPSNKVTEKGKDVELRCDPISGHTALYWYRQSLGQGLEFLIYFQGNSAPDKSGLPSDRFSAERTGGSVSTLTIQRTQQEDSAVYLCASSPLSSGADVLTFGAGSRLTVL.

In this sample, this clonotype turned up many times. V is TRBV6-6 and J is TRBJ1-3; unclear D gene. V lost 4 bases and J 7 bases, leaving 14 bases between the germline ends. This CDR3 region has 14 residues. CDR1 MNHNY and CDR2 SVGAGI come from the germline V gene (reference sequence). CDR3 sequence: CASSSDASVNTIYF. The CDR3, as DNA: TGTGCCAGCAGTTCCGACGCCTCAGTTAACACCATATATTTT.

The chain recombines TRBV3-1 with TRBJ1-6; maybe TRBD1 (6 bases). The CDR3 sequence is 16 residues long. Germline V gives CDR1 LGHDT, CDR2 YNNKEL (reference sequence). V gave up 2 bases and J gave up 7 bases, with 15 bases separating them. CDR3 nucleotide sequence: TGTGCCAGCAGCCAAACAGGGTCGAGTGCGAATTCACCCCTCCACTTT. Protein sequence: CASSQTGSSANSPLHF.

In this sample, this clonotype turned up many times. V is TRBV7-9 and J is TRBJ2-1; no definite D call. Trimming removed 5 bases at V and 6 bases at J, with 8 bases between. CDR1 and CDR2 from the germline V gene are SEHNR and FQNEAQ (reference sequence). The CDR3 runs 12 residues. CDR3 bases: TGTGCCAGCAGCCCCCCCCTCAATGAGCAGTTCTTC. Protein product: CASSPPLNEQFF.